This T cell receptor (beta chain) was sequenced in a study of technical replicates of blood from several donors. The table came from immunoSEQ multiplex PCR; TCRdb's copy has only in-frame clones and leaves some out. The table lists approximately 92,000 clones, 85% to 95% of them singletons, with 0.34% in the top ten. The germline CDR1 and CDR2 sequences are SGHTS and YDEGEE. Trimming stripped 1 base from V and 8 bases from J, with 12 bases between. The CDR3 runs 13 residues. Sequenced input: T cells isolated from PBMCs. This chain joins TRBV5-8 and TRBJ1-1; D unresolved. This sequence was found in a human donor in good health. CDR3 in DNA: TGTGCCAGCAGCTTGTCAGCGTTCACCGAAGCTTTCTTT. Residues: CASSLSAFTEAFF.